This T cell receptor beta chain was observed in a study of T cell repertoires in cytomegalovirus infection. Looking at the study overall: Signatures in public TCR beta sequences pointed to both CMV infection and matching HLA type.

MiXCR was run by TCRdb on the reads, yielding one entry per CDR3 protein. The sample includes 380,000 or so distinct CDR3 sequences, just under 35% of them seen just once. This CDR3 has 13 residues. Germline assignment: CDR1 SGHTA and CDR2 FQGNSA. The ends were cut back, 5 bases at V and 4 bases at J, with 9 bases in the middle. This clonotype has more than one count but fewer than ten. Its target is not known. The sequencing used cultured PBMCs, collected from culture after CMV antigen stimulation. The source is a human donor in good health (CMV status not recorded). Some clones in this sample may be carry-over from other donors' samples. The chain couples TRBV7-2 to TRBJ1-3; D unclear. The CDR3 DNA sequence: TGTGCCAGCAGCACCAGTCGCGGAAACACCATATATTTT. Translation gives CASSTSRGNTIYF. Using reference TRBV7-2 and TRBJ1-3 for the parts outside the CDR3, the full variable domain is GAGVSQSPSNKVTEKGKDVELRCDPISGHTALYWYRQSLGQGLEFLIYFQGNSAPDKSGLPSDRFSAERTGGSVSTLTIQRTQQEDSAVYLCASSTSRGNTIYFGEGSWLTVV.